The 16 T cell receptor beta chains listed next were all sequenced from one sample in a study of blood T cell repertoires in COVID-19. Here immunoSEQ multiplex PCR was the method, and the copy in TCRdb shows in-frame clones only, minus some. The repertoire holds around 200,000 clones, with approximately 86% as singletons. The specimen was PBMCs or T cells enriched from blood (not recorded which). These receptors came from a woman younger than 45 who had been exposed to COVID-19.

The chain has TRBV9 and TRBJ2-2, with a weak D call TRBD2 (6 bases). Looked up from germline, CDR1 is SGDLS and CDR2 is YYNGEE. This CDR3 has 14 residues. V shed 7 bases and J shed 0 bases, with 10 bases lying between them. Written as DNA, the CDR3 is TGTGCCAGCGCGGAGGGCGCGAACACCGGGGAGCTGTTTTTT. It yields the protein CASAEGANTGELFF.

The chain has TRBV24-1 and TRBJ2-3; 7 bases align to TRBD2. Germline CDR1 KGHDR, CDR2 SFDVKD. The CDR3 covers 16 residues. V lost 0 bases, J lost 3 bases, and 5 bases stayed unmatched. The DNA for the CDR3 is TGTGCCACCAGTGATTTGGGGGGGGTTGAGACAGATACGCAGTATTTT. Its protein product is CATSDLGGVETDTQYF.

In nucleotides, the CDR3 is TGTGCCAGTAGGATGAACAGGGATTCACCCCTCCACTTT. It is translated as CASRMNRDSPLHF. The V gene is TRBV19, the J gene TRBJ1-6, with a tentative D call TRBD1 (6 bases). Trimming shortened V by 6 bases and J by 8 bases, and 11 bases separated the two germline ends. Germline loops: CDR1 LNHDA, CDR2 SQIVND (reference sequence). The length of the CDR3 is 13 residues.

The chain links TRBV27 to TRBJ2-1, with a weak D call TRBD2 (6 bases). The V end was cut by 0 bases, the J end by 1 base, with 10 bases between. Germline CDR1 and CDR2: MNHEY and SMNVEV (reference sequence). The CDR3 totals 16 residues. The CDR3 DNA reads TGTGCCAGCAGTTTATCGCCCGGGACTTCCTACAATGAGCAGTTCTTC. Its translation: CASSLSPGTSYNEQFF.

This sequence joins TRBV21-1 and TRBJ2-4; the table names TRBD1, a call not compared with the DNA. TRBV21-1 is designated a pseudogene. This CDR3 has 13 residues. The CDR3 coding sequence is TGTGCCAGCACCGGACAGGGGAGGAACATTCAGTACTTC. Protein: CASTGQGRNIQYF.

In nucleotides, the CDR3 is TGTGCCGGACAAGGGGGAATCCGGAACACTGAAGCTTTCTTT. This gives the protein CAGQGGIRNTEAFF. This chain joins TRBV2 and TRBJ1-1; D may be TRBD1 (6 bases). The V and J ends lost 11 bases and 1 base respectively, with 17 bases between them. Germline V lookup: CDR1 SNHLY, CDR2 FYNNEI. The CDR3 consists of 14 residues. The whole variable domain, filled in from reference TRBV2 and TRBJ1-1, reads EPEVTQTPSHQVTQMGQEVILRCVPISNHLYFYWYRQILGQKVEFLVSFYNNEISEKSEIFDDQFSVERPDGSNFTLKIRSTKLEDSAMYFCAGQGGIRNTEAFFGQGTRLTVV.

This clone was seen a single time. This sequence joins TRBV3-1 (or the pseudogene TRBV3-2) and TRBJ2-7; D is perhaps TRBD2 (7 bases). This CDR3 is built from 16 residues. CDR1 and CDR2 (germline): LGHDT, YNNKEL (reference sequence). Trimming cost V 3 bases and J 7 bases, with 22 bases left between them. CDR3 coding DNA: TGTGCCAGCAGCCAGGGCGTGGGAGGGGGGCAGTTGGAGCAGTACTTC. Its protein is CASSQGVGGGQLEQYF.

J is TRBJ1-2 and V is TRBV19; 10 positions match TRBD1. The CDR3 spans 15 residues. CDR1 and CDR2 (germline): LNHDA, SQIVND (reference sequence). Trimming at V came to 5 bases and at J to 4 bases, leaving 7 bases not matched to a gene. CDR3 bases: TGTGCCAGTAGTTCCGCGGGACAGGGGCCCTATGGCTACACCTTC. Translated, it gives CASSSAGQGPYGYTF.

V and J are TRBV5-4 and TRBJ1-2, with TRBD1 matching 8 bases. CDR3 size: 14 residues. Germline loops: CDR1 SGHNT, CDR2 YYREEE (reference sequence). With 2 bases clipped from V and 7 bases from J, the junction kept 7 bases outside the gene matches. In DNA form, the CDR3 reads TGTGCCAGCAGCTTACAGGGGGACTCTAGTGGCTACACCTTC. Translated, it gives CASSLQGDSSGYTF.

V gene TRBV7-6 combines with J gene TRBJ1-3; D call uncertain. Trimming left V 5 bases short and J 0 bases short, with 11 bases between. The V gene's germline CDR1 is SGHVS and CDR2 FNYEAQ. The CDR3 covers 15 residues. The DNA for the CDR3 is TGTGCCAGCAGCCAGGCCCATTCCTCTGGAAACACCATATATTTT. Translation: CASSQAHSSGNTIYF.

This chain links TRBV7-2 with TRBJ2-7; unclear D gene. The CDR3 runs to 13 residues. The germline V and J ends were trimmed by 3 bases and 0 bases, with 6 bases remaining between them. Germline V CDR1 and CDR2: SGHTA, FQGNSA. CDR3 sequence (DNA): TGTGCCAGCAGCTTGGCCATCTCCTACGAGCAGTACTTC. It encodes CASSLAISYEQYF.

The CDR3 bases are TGTGCCAGCAGCCCACTAGCGGGGGGGACGGAGACCCAGTACTTC. This gives the protein CASSPLAGGTETQYF. This chain links TRBV7-2 with TRBJ2-5; 13 nucleotides align to TRBD2. With V trimmed by 5 bases and J by 5 bases, 5 bases remained unmatched. CDR1 and CDR2 from the germline V gene are SGHTA and FQGNSA. The CDR3 consists of 15 residues.

The chain links TRBV5-1 to TRBJ1-6; 7 bases fit TRBD1. This CDR3 region has 15 residues. Germline V gives CDR1 SGHRS, CDR2 YFSETQ. V lost 3 bases, J lost 6 bases, and 6 bases stayed unmatched. The CDR3 spells CASSSGGTVNSPLHF. The CDR3 DNA sequence: TGCGCCAGCAGCTCGGGGGGGACAGTTAATTCACCCCTCCACTTT.

The V and J genes are TRBV13 and TRBJ1-2; D not certain. V lost 4 bases to trimming and J lost 7 bases, with 13 bases between them. From germline, CDR1 is PRHDT and CDR2 FYEKMQ (reference sequence). This CDR3 is built from 13 residues. In DNA, the CDR3 is TGTGCCAGCAGCTGGTCCGGGCGGGGTGGCTACACCTTC. It translates to CASSWSGRGGYTF. Full variable domain (missing parts from reference TRBV13 and TRBJ1-2): AAGVIQSPRHLIKEKRETATLKCYPIPRHDTVYWYQQGPGQDPQFLISFYEKMQSDKGSIPDRFSAQQFSDYHSELNMSSLELGDSALYFCASSWSGRGGYTFGSGTRLTVV.

The chain links TRBV6-5 to TRBJ1-1; D uncertain. Looked up from germline, CDR1 is MNHEY and CDR2 is SVGAGI. Between the trimmed V and J ends, which lost 4 bases and 2 bases, there was a span of 11 bases. The CDR3 spans 14 residues. CDR3 residues: CASSLGAINTEAFF. The CDR3 bases are TGTGCCAGCAGTTTAGGAGCGATAAACACTGAAGCTTTCTTT.

This clone appeared a few times. The V gene is TRBV2, the J gene TRBJ1-1; no clear D gene. Germline CDR1 reads SNHLY; CDR2 reads FYNNEI. The CDR3 is 13 amino acids. V gave up 6 bases and J gave up 3 bases, with 11 bases separating them. CDR3: CASSPGRDTEAFF. CDR3 DNA: TGTGCCAGCAGCCCCGGGAGGGACACTGAAGCTTTCTTT.